This T cell receptor beta chain was recorded in a study of blood T cells in healthy people across ages. Regarding this clonotype: One junction end disagrees with the germline gene, perhaps due to a read error.

With a J-beta primer mix and a sample-barcoded 5' primer, a second PCR ran about 6 to 11 cycles. TCRdb re-called the 5' RACE reads through MiXCR, storing one row per CDR3 protein. Here the sample spans hundreds of thousands of distinct CDR3 sequences, around three fifths being singletons. The sequenced sample consisted of blood. The origin of this receptor is a middle-aged man in good health.

The CDR3 spells CASSLTGHSYEQYF. The CDR3 coding sequence is TGTGCCAGCAGCCTAACGGGACACTCCTACGAGCAGTACTTC. V and J are TRBV7-3 and TRBJ2-7, with a tentative D call TRBD1 (6 bases). This CDR3 has 14 residues. CDR1 SGHTA and CDR2 FQGTGA come from the germline V gene.